A selection of T cell receptor beta chains follows, all from one sample in a study of blood T cell repertoires in COVID-19. Generated by immunoSEQ multiplex PCR, the TCRdb table keeps only in-frame clones and is missing some. Of roughly 43,000 clones in the sample, over 75% were seen once. The source material was peripheral blood. Receptors were obtained from an older woman with acute or convalescent COVID-19. Each CDR3 is given with its conserved first and last residue. Fields, in order: CDR3 protein, CDR3 DNA, J gene, D gene, V gene, clone size. The D gene is left open where the match is weak. Size values are once, few and many counts, or a class for expanded clones, and some rows have none.

CASSLGTSGGYNEQFF | TGTGCCAGCAGTTTAGGGACTAGCGGAGGGTACAATGAGCAGTTCTTC | TRBJ2-1 | TRBD2 | TRBV27 | -
CASIGGRAVYGYTF | TGTGCCAGCATTGGCGGCAGGGCCGTCTATGGCTACACCTTC | TRBJ1-2 | - | TRBV19 | few
CASSPLVAGTNEKLFF | TGTGCCAGCAGCCCTCTAGTGGCAGGGACTAATGAAAAACTGTTTTTT | TRBJ1-4 | - | TRBV7-9 | once
CASSPGTGTSPLHF | TGTGCCAGCAGTCCCGGGACAGGGACTTCACCCCTCCACTTT | TRBJ1-6 | TRBD1 | TRBV7-3 | once
CASSRRQGSNTGELFF | TGTGCCAGCAGTCGAAGACAGGGCTCGAACACCGGGGAGCTGTTTTTT | TRBJ2-2 | TRBD1 | TRBV6-6 | -
CATSDMLGANVLTF | TGTGCCACCTCGGACATGCTCGGGGCCAACGTCCTGACTTTC | TRBJ2-6 | - | TRBV10-3 | -
CASSLAGQGGSYTF | TGTGCCAGCAGCTTAGCCGGACAGGGGGGTAGCTACACCTTC | TRBJ1-2 | TRBD1 | TRBV11-2 | -
CASSWQGANSPLHF | TGTGCCAGCAGTTGGCAGGGGGCCAATTCACCCCTCCACTTT | TRBJ1-6 | TRBD1 | TRBV27 | -
CASSILGGNQPQHF | TGTGCCAGCAGCATCCTTGGGGGGAATCAGCCCCAGCATTTT | TRBJ1-5 | - | TRBV2 | few
CASSFLDRGNTEAFF | TGTGCCAGCAGCTTTCTTGACAGGGGGAACACTGAAGCTTTCTTT | TRBJ1-1 | TRBD1 | TRBV11-2 | -
CASSQQHSNQPQHF | TGTGCCAGCAGCCAACAGCATAGCAATCAGCCCCAGCATTTT | TRBJ1-5 | - | TRBV5-6 | large
CASASGGSNEQFF | TGTGCCAGCGCTAGCGGGGGTTCCAATGAGCAGTTCTTC | TRBJ2-1 | TRBD2 | TRBV11-2 | -
CASSPTSSGGNTIYF | TGTGCCAGCAGCCCCACCTCCTCGGGGGGAAACACCATATATTTT | TRBJ1-3 | - | TRBV7-3 | -
CASSGRGYTF | TGTGCCAGCAGCGGGAGGGGCTACACCTTC | TRBJ1-2 | - | TRBV9 | -
CASSSQDRAPGELFF | TGTGCCAGCAGCTCCCAGGACAGGGCCCCCGGGGAGCTGTTTTTT | TRBJ2-2 | TRBD1 | TRBV7-9 | -
CASSAGNNNEQFF | TGTGCCAGTAGCGCGGGGAACAACAATGAGCAGTTCTTC | TRBJ2-1 | - | TRBV19 | -
CASSLTGDEQYF | TGCGCCAGCAGCTTGACAGGGGATGAGCAGTACTTC | TRBJ2-7 | TRBD1 | TRBV5-1 | -
CASSQGQYPYEQYF | TGTGCCAGCAGTCAGGGACAGTATCCCTACGAGCAGTACTTC | TRBJ2-7 | TRBD1 | TRBV6-5 | once
CATSAGQGTWDTQYF | TGTGCCACCAGTGCGGGACAGGGAACATGGGATACGCAGTATTTT | TRBJ2-3 | TRBD1 | TRBV24-1 | once
CATSDWTSCRRGEQFF | TGTGCCACCAGTGATTGGACTAGCTGTCGTCGAGGTGAGCAGTTCTTC | TRBJ2-1 | TRBD2 | TRBV24-1 | -
CATSRGRDGRYYGYTF | TGTGCCACCAGCAGAGGTAGGGACGGGAGATACTATGGCTACACCTTC | TRBJ1-2 | - | TRBV15 | -
CASSFNGGREQFF | TGTGCCAGTAGTTTTAACGGGGGTCGTGAGCAGTTCTTC | TRBJ2-1 | - | TRBV19 | -
CASSPHYQETQYF | TGTGCCAGCAGCCCCCACTACCAAGAGACCCAGTACTTC | TRBJ2-5 | - | TRBV12-3/TRBV12-4 | once
CASSQSTDRRCYEQYF | TGCGCCAGCAGTCAATCGACGGACAGGCGCTGCTACGAGCAGTACTTC | TRBJ2-7 | TRBD1 | TRBV23-1 | -
CASSLGGGGRHLHF | TGTGCCAGCAGCTTAGGTGGAGGGGGCCGTCACCTCCACTTT | TRBJ1-6 | TRBD1 | TRBV7-8 | -
CASSFSSLAGGLTDTQYF | TGTGCCAGCAGCTTCTCTTCTCTAGCGGGGGGACTCACAGATACGCAGTATTTT | TRBJ2-3 | TRBD2 | TRBV7-3 | -
CASSRTGREAEAFF | TGTGCCAGCAGCAGAACCGGGAGGGAGGCTGAAGCTTTCTTT | TRBJ1-1 | - | TRBV2 | -
CAWSDRVEYGYTF | TGTGCCTGGAGTGACAGGGTCGAGTATGGCTACACCTTC | TRBJ1-2 | - | TRBV30 | -
CAISHSGGAGRNEQFF | TGTGCCATCAGTCATAGCGGGGGGGCAGGCCGCAATGAGCAGTTCTTC | TRBJ2-1 | TRBD2 | TRBV10-3 | -
CASSQAQAGSRIGYTF | TGTGCCAGCAGCCAAGCCCAAGCCGGAAGCAGGATTGGCTACACCTTC | TRBJ1-2 | - | TRBV3-1/TRBV3-2 | -
CASSIRDSSTDTQYF | TGTGCCAGTAGTATTCGCGACAGCTCCACAGATACGCAGTATTTT | TRBJ2-3 | - | TRBV19 | few
CASSTRTGLPGYTF | TGTGCCAGCAGCACGCGAACAGGGCTCCCTGGCTACACCTTC | TRBJ1-2 | - | TRBV27 | -
CASREEGRPQHF | TGTGCCAGCCGCGAGGAAGGTCGGCCCCAGCATTTT | TRBJ1-5 | - | TRBV2 | -
CASRQTAYQETQYF | TGTGCCAGCAGGCAGACTGCGTACCAAGAGACCCAGTACTTC | TRBJ2-5 | - | TRBV6-5 | -
CASRDQGASRDTQYF | TGTGCCAGCAGGGATCAGGGGGCCTCCCGTGATACGCAGTATTTT | TRBJ2-3 | TRBD1 | TRBV6-5 | -
CATSMGRGMSTDTQYF | TGTGCCACCAGCATGGGGAGGGGGATGAGCACAGATACGCAGTATTTT | TRBJ2-3 | - | TRBV15 | -
CASSLARAGGRDEQFF | TGCGCCAGCAGCTTGGCCCGGGCGGGGGGGCGCGATGAGCAGTTCTTC | TRBJ2-1 | TRBD2 | TRBV5-1 | -
CASSASGLGGSPLHF | TGTGCCAGCAGTGCATCAGGGCTGGGTGGATCACCCCTCCACTTT | TRBJ1-6 | - | TRBV2 | -
CASSAGLAADTQYF | TGTGCCAGCAGCGCAGGACTAGCGGCAGATACGCAGTATTTT | TRBJ2-3 | TRBD2 | TRBV9 | -
CASTQTSGGLFNEQFF | TGTGCCAGCACACAGACTAGCGGAGGCCTCTTTAATGAGCAGTTCTTC | TRBJ2-1 | TRBD2 | TRBV27 | -
CASSTDSSWGYTF | TGCGCCAGCAGCACGGACAGTTCGTGGGGCTACACCTTC | TRBJ1-2 | - | TRBV5-1 | -
CASSPPLSFFGGRTEAFF | TGTGCCAGCTCACCACCTTTATCCTTCTTCGGGGGGAGGACTGAAGCTTTCTTT | TRBJ1-1 | - | TRBV18 | -
CASSQVYGEDTDTQYF | TGTGCCAGCAGCCAAGTTTATGGGGAGGACACAGATACGCAGTATTTT | TRBJ2-3 | - | TRBV3-1/TRBV3-2 | -
CATFNREGANVLTF | TGTGCCACCTTCAACAGGGAGGGGGCCAACGTCCTGACTTTC | TRBJ2-6 | - | TRBV6-5 | -
CAWSVGQVIYEQYF | TGTGCCTGGAGTGTAGGTCAGGTCATCTACGAGCAGTACTTC | TRBJ2-7 | - | TRBV30 | -
CASSRTADDYEQYF | TGTGCCAGCAGTAGGACAGCGGATGACTACGAGCAGTACTTC | TRBJ2-7 | - | TRBV6-5 | -
CASSQALQETQYF | TGCGCCAGCAGCCAGGCCTTACAAGAGACCCAGTACTTC | TRBJ2-5 | - | TRBV4-3 | -
CASSQGGSDTQYF | TGTGCCAGCAGCCAAGGGGGCTCAGATACGCAGTATTTT | TRBJ2-3 | - | TRBV3-1/TRBV3-2 | once